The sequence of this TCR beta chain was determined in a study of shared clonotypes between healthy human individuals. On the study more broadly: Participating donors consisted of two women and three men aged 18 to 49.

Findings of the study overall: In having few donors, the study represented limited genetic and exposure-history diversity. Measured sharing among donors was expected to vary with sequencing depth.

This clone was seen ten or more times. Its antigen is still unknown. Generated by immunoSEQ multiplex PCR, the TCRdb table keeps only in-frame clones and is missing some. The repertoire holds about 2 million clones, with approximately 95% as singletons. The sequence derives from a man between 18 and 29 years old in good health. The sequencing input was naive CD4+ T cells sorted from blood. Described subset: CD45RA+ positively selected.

The CDR3, as DNA: TGCGCCAGCAGTTCGGCCCGAGGGAGAGAGACCCAGTACTTC. It yields the protein CASSSARGRETQYF. The chain recombines TRBV10-1 with TRBJ2-5; D may be TRBD2 (5 bases). This CDR3 is 14 amino acids long. Germline CDR1 and CDR2: WNHNN and SYGVQD (reference sequence). V shed 5 bases and J shed 4 bases, with 14 bases lying between them.